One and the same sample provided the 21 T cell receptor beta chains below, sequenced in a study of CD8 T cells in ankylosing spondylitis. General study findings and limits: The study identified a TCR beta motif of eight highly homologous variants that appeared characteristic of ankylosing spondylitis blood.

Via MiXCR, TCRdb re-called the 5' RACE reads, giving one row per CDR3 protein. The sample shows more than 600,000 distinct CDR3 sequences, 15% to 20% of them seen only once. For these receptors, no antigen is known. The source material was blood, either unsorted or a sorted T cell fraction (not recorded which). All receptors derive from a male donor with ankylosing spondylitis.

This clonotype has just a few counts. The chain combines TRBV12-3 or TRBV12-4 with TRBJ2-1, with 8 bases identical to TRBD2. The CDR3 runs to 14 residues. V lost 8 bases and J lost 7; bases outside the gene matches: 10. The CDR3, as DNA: TGTGCCAGCGGCCGAGCGGGGGTGATAAATGAGCAGTTCTTC. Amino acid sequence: CASGRAGVINEQFF.

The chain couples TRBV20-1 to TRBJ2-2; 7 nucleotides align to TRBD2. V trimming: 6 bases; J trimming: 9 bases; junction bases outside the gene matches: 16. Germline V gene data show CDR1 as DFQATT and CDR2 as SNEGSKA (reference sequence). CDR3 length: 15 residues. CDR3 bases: TGCAGTGCAAACACCGGGACTACCCGTGACAGGGAGCTGTTTTTT. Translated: CSANTGTTRDRELFF.

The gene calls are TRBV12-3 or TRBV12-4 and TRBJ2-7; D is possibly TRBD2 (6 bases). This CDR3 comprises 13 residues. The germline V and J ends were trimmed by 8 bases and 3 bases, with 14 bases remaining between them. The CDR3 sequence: CASLGWEDYEQYF. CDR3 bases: TGTGCCAGCCTCGGCTGGGAGGACTACGAGCAGTACTTC.

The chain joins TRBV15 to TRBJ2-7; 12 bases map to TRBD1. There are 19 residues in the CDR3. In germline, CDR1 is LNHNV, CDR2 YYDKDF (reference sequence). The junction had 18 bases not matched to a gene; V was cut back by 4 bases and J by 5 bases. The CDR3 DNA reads TGTGCCACCAGCACAACGACATCCCGGGACAGGGGGCTAGTAAACGAGCAGTACTTC. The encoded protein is CATSTTTSRDRGLVNEQYF.

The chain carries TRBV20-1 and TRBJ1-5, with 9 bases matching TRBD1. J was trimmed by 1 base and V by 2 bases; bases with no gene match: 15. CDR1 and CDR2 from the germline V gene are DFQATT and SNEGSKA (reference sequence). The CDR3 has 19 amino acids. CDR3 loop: CSARPLSGTGTGSNQPQHF. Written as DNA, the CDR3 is TGCAGTGCTAGACCCTTGTCCGGGACAGGGACGGGCAGCAATCAGCCCCAGCATTTT.

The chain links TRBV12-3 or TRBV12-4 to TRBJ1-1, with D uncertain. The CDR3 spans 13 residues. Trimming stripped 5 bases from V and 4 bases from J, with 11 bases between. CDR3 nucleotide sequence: TGTGCCAGCAGTCAACTGGGTGGCACTGAAGCTTTCTTT. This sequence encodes CASSQLGGTEAFF.

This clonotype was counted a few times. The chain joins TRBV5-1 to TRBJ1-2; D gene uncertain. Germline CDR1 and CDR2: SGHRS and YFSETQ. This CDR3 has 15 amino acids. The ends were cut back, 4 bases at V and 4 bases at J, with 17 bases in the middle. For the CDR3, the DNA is TGCGCCAGCAGCCCTGGAGGGTGGGCAGTCTATGGCTACACCTTC. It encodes CASSPGGWAVYGYTF.

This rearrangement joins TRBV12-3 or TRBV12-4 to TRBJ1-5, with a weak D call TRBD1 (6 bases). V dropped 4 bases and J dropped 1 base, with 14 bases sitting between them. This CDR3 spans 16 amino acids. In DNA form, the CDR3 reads TGTGCCAGCAGTTACGGCACAGGGATGAGCAATCAGCCCCAGCATTTT. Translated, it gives CASSYGTGMSNQPQHF.

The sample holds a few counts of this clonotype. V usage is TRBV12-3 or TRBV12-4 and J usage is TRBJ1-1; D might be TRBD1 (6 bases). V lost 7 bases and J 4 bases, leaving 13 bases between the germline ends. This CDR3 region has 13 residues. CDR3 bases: TGTGCCAGCAACCTAGGGGGGGGCACTGAAGCTTTCTTT. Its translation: CASNLGGGTEAFF.

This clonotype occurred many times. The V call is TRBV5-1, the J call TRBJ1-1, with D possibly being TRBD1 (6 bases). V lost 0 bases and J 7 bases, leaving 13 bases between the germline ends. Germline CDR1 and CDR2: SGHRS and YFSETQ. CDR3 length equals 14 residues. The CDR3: CASSLEGRGSEAFF. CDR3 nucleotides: TGCGCCAGCAGCTTGGAGGGCAGGGGAAGTGAAGCTTTCTTT.

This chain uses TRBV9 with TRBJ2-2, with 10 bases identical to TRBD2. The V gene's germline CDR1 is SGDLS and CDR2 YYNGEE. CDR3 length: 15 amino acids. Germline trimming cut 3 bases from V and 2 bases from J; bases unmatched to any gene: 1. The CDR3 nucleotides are TGTGCCAGCAGCGGGACTAGCGGAAACACCGGGGAGCTGTTTTTT. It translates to CASSGTSGNTGELFF.

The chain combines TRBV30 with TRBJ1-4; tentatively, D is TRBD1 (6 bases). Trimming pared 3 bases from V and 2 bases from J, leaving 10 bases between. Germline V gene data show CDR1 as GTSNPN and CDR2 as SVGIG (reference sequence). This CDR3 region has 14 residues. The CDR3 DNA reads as TGTGCCTGGAGCACAGGGCGCACTAATGAAAAACTGTTTTTT. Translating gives CAWSTGRTNEKLFF.

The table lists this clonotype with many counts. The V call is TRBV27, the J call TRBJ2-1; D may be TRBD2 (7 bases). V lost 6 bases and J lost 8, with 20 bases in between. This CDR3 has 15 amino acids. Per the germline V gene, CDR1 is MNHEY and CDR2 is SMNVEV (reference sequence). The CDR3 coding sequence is TGTGCCAGCAGATTAGGGGGGGGCCTACGCGATGAGCAGTTCTTC. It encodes CASRLGGGLRDEQFF.

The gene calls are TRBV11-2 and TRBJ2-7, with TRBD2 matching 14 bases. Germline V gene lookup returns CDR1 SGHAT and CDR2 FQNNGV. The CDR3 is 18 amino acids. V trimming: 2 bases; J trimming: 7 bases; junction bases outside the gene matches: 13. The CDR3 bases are TGTGCCAGCAGCTTATACCCCGTTGGGACTAGCGGGAGTAGTGAGCAGTACTTC. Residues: CASSLYPVGTSGSSEQYF.

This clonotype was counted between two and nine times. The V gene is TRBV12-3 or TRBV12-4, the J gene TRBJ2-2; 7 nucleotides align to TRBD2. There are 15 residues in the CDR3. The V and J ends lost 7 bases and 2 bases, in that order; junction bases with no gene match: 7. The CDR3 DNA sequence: TGTGCCAGCAATCCCCCGGGACTAAACACCGGGGAGCTGTTTTTT. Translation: CASNPPGLNTGELFF.

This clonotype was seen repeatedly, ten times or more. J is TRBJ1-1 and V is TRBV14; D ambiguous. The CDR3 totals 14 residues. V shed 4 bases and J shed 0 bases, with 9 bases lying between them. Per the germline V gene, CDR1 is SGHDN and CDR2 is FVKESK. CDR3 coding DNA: TGTGCCAGCAGCCGTCCGGGCGTGAACACTGAAGCTTTCTTT. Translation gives CASSRPGVNTEAFF. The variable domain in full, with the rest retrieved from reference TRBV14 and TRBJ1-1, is EAGVTQFPSHSVIEKGQTVTLRCDPISGHDNLYWYRRVMGKEIKFLLHFVKESKQDESGMPNNRFLAERTGGTYSTLKVQPAELEDSGVYFCASSRPGVNTEAFFGQGTRLTVV.

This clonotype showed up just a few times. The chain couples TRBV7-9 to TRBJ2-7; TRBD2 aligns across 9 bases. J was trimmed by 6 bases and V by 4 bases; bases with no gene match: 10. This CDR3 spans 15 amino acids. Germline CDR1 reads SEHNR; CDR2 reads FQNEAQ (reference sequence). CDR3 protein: CASSSPGLAFSEQYF. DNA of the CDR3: TGTGCCAGCAGCTCCCCGGGACTAGCTTTCTCCGAGCAGTACTTC.

The CDR3 nucleotides read TGTGCCATCAGTGGGACACAGGGTTACACTGAAGCTTTCTTT. Encoded protein: CAISGTQGYTEAFF. The chain combines TRBV10-3 with TRBJ1-1; maybe TRBD1 (6 bases). The V end lost 4 bases, the J end lost 3 bases, and 12 bases lay between the germline ends. CDR3 size: 14 residues. The V gene's germline CDR1 is ENHRY and CDR2 SYGVKD.

CDR3 DNA sequence: TGTGCCAGCAGTAATCCCGTGGGGGTGGGCAATCAGCCCCAGCATTTT. It is translated as CASSNPVGVGNQPQHF. V usage is TRBV6-4 and J usage is TRBJ1-5, with D perhaps matching TRBD1 (5 bases). Germline CDR1 and CDR2: MRHNA and SNTAGT. Trimming shortened V by 5 bases and J by 2 bases, and 16 bases separated the two germline ends. The CDR3 extends over 16 amino acids.

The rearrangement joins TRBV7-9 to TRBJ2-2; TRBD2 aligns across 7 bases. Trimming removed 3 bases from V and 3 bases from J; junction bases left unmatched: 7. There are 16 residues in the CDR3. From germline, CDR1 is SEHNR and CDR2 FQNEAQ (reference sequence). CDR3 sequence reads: CASSFSAGLDTGELFF. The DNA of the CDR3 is TGTGCCAGCAGCTTCTCAGCGGGACTTGACACCGGGGAGCTGTTTTTT.

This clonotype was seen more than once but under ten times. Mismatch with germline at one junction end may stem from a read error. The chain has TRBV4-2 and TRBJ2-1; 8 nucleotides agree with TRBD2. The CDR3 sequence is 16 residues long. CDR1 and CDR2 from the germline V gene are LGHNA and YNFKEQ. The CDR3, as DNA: TGCGCCAGCAGCCAAGATTTTGCTAGCGGGCACAATGAGCAGTTCTTC. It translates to CASSQDFASGHNEQFF.